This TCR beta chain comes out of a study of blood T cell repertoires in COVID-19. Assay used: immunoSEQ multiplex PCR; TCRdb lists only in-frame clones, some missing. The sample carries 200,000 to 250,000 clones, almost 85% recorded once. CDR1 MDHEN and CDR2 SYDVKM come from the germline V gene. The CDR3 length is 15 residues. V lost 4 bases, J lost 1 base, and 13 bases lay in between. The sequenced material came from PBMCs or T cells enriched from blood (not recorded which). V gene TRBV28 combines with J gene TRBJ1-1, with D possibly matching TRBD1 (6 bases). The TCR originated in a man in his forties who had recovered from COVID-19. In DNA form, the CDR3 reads TGTGCCAGCAGTTATCCCGGGGGGCAGAACACTGAAGCTTTCTTT. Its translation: CASSYPGGQNTEAFF.